The clone carrying this T cell receptor (beta chain) has more than one count but fewer than ten. Its specificity is unknown. Each donor (without exception) was a healthy Caucasian. This record comes from a study of identical twins. Study-wide results and limits: In zero-insertion analyses, partial confounding could arise from invariant MAIT and iNKT cells. Interpretation of the results relied on cross-sectional statistical analysis and not on following the same donors.

The germline V gene has CDR1 SGHRS and CDR2 YFSETQ. CDR3 size: 15 residues. V lost 0 bases and J 9 bases, leaving 18 bases between the germline ends. Template switching added a universal primer site, and cDNA bore unique molecular identifiers. Via MiXCR, TCRdb re-called the 5' RACE reads, giving one row per CDR3 protein. Of approximately 630,000 distinct CDR3 sequences in the sample, around 7.4% are singletons; the top ten hold less than 2%. The same specimen was also included in a second study, on yellow fever vaccine responses in identical twins.

The material sequenced was PBMCs. V usage is TRBV5-1 and J usage is TRBJ1-1; possible D gene TRBD1, 5 bases. This TCR was sampled from a woman aged 18 to 35 in good health. Here the CDR3 DNA reads TGCGCCAGCAGCTTGGGTCACCGGGACGAGATTCAAGCTTTCTTT. Translation: CASSLGHRDEIQAFF.